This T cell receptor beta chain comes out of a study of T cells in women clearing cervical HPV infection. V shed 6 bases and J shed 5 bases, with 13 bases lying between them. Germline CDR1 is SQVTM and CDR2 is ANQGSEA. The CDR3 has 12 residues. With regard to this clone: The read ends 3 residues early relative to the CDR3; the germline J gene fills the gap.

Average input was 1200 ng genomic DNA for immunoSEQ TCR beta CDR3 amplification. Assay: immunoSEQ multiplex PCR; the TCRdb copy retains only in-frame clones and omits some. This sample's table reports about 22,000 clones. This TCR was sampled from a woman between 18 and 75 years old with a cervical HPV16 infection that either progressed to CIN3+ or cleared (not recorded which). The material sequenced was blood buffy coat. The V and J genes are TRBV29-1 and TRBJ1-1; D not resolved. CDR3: CSVPGGGTEAFF. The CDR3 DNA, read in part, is TGCAGCGTCCCTGGTGGAGGGACTGAA.